This T cell receptor beta chain was observed in a study of human T cells and chemical hapten exposure. The time point: patch test 2, 6 weeks after DPC sensitization. The treatment is: therapeutic diphenylcyclopropenone sensitization with weekly scalp DPC. TCRdb itself ran the RACE reads through MiXCR, one entry per CDR3 protein. The sample shows a few hundred thousand distinct CDR3 sequences, under 6.5% of them seen only once. This TCR was recovered from a woman under 30 with alopecia areata. Some clones in this sample may be carry-over from other donors' samples. Specimen: whole blood, collected in connection with sensitization to the hapten diphenylcyclopropenone (DPC).

The CDR3 here is CASSQDWQVNSPLHF. CDR3 DNA: TGCGCCAGCAGCCAAGATTGGCAGGTTAATTCACCCCTCCACTTT. The V and J genes are TRBV4-3 and TRBJ1-6; D is uncertain. The V end was cut by 0 bases, the J end by 6 bases, with 9 bases between. The CDR3 length is 15 residues. CDR1 and CDR2 (germline): LGHNA, YSLEER.